Presented here are 10 T cell receptor beta chains from one specimen sequenced in a study of Tregs in tolerant kidney transplant recipients. Related graft donors supplied nonmyeloablative bone marrow transplants, and mixed chimerism was transient. Measured with immunoSEQ multiplex PCR; TCRdb has only the in-frame clones, and not every one. The repertoire consists of some 50,000 clones, with around 90% occurring once and the leading ten covering about 16%. Here the sequenced sample was CD8+ T cells from blood (PBMCs), taken 12 months after the transplant. The receptor source for this set is a human patient who received a combined kidney and bone marrow transplant. Certain T cells may be donor cells from the graft.

The chain recombines TRBV7-9 with TRBJ2-7; D is undetermined. The germline V and J ends were trimmed by 5 bases and 2 bases, with 13 bases remaining between them. Germline V gene data show CDR1 as SEHNR and CDR2 as FQNEAQ (reference sequence). There are 14 residues in the CDR3. The CDR3 region is CASSPMYTTYEQYF. The DNA of the CDR3 is TGTGCCAGCAGCCCGATGTACACGACCTACGAGCAGTACTTC.

V is TRBV6-7 and J is TRBJ2-3; 14 bases match TRBD2. TRBV6-7 is filed as an ORF, its function uncertain. The V and J ends lost 2 bases and 5 bases, in that order; junction bases with no gene match: 6. The CDR3 consists of 17 residues. The DNA of the CDR3 is TGTGCCAGCAGTTACCAGGGACTAGCGGGAGTACTAGATACGCAGTATTTT. Protein sequence: CASSYQGLAGVLDTQYF.

This chain joins TRBV9 and TRBJ2-2, with TRBD1 identical over 8 bases. V trimming: 3 bases; J trimming: 1 base; junction bases outside the gene matches: 2. The germline CDR1 and CDR2 sequences are SGDLS and YYNGEE. The CDR3 spans 15 residues. The CDR3 loop reads CASSDGQGNTGELFF. CDR3 DNA sequence: TGTGCCAGCAGCGACGGACAGGGGAACACCGGGGAGCTGTTTTTT.

This clone was seen a few times. The chain links TRBV30 to TRBJ2-7; no reliable D call. The germline gives CDR1 GTSNPN, CDR2 SVGIG (reference sequence). The CDR3 is 12 residues long. V lost 0 bases and J lost 6, with 9 bases in between. The CDR3 reads CAWSVLLGEQYF. As DNA, the CDR3 is TGTGCCTGGAGTGTATTACTCGGCGAGCAGTACTTC.

This clone has just one count. V is TRBV4-3 and J is TRBJ1-1; weak D call: TRBD1 (5 bases). CDR3 length: 15 amino acids. The ends were cut back, 5 bases at V and 1 base at J, with 14 bases in the middle. Germline V lookup: CDR1 LGHNA, CDR2 YSLEER. In DNA, the CDR3 is TGCGCCAGCAGCTTATACCGGGGGGGGAACACTGAAGCTTTCTTT. It encodes CASSLYRGGNTEAFF.

Details on this clone: Compared with germline, one end of the junction differs, possibly owing to a read error. The CDR3 here is CASSLENINYGYTF. Here the CDR3 DNA reads TGTGCCAGTAGTCTAGAAAACATTAACTATGGCTACACCTTC. The rearrangement uses TRBV19 and TRBJ1-2; D is unresolved. The germline V gene has CDR1 LNHDA and CDR2 SQIVND (reference sequence). The CDR3 sequence is 14 residues long.

The chain has TRBV19 and TRBJ2-3; 14 positions match TRBD2. The CDR3 has 18 amino acids. Trimming took 4 bases from V and 3 from J; bases not matched to a gene: 9. Germline V gives CDR1 LNHDA, CDR2 SQIVND (reference sequence). The CDR3 nucleotides are TGTGCCAGTAGTAGGCCCGGACTAGCGGGGGGTCGGACAGATACGCAGTATTTT. This gives the protein CASSRPGLAGGRTDTQYF.

V gene TRBV5-1 combines with J gene TRBJ2-3; 10 positions match TRBD1. Germline-derived CDR1 and CDR2 are SGHRS and YFSETQ. The CDR3 contains 15 residues. Trimming removed 0 bases from V and 5 bases from J; junction bases left unmatched: 3. CDR3 DNA sequence: TGCGCCAGCAGCTTGGCGGACAGGGGGATAGATACGCAGTATTTT. It yields the protein CASSLADRGIDTQYF.

This sequence joins TRBV5-4 and TRBJ2-3; 12 bases align to TRBD2. The CDR3 is 19 residues long. V gave up 2 bases and J gave up 0 bases; unmatched junction bases: 10. Per germline, CDR1 SGHNT and CDR2 YYREEE (reference sequence). The CDR3 DNA reads TGTGCCAGCAGCTTAGATAGGACTAGCGGGATTTCTAGCACAGATACGCAGTATTTT. It codes for CASSLDRTSGISSTDTQYF.

The CDR3 DNA reads as TGTGCCATCAGTTCTCAGGGGGAGCCGGGTCAGCCCCAGCATTTT. This sequence encodes CAISSQGEPGQPQHF. The rearrangement uses TRBV10-3 and TRBJ1-5, with 7 bases lining up with TRBD1. Germline CDR1 is ENHRY and CDR2 is SYGVKD. The CDR3 extends over 15 amino acids. V shed 5 bases and J 6 bases; nucleotides not matched to a gene: 10.